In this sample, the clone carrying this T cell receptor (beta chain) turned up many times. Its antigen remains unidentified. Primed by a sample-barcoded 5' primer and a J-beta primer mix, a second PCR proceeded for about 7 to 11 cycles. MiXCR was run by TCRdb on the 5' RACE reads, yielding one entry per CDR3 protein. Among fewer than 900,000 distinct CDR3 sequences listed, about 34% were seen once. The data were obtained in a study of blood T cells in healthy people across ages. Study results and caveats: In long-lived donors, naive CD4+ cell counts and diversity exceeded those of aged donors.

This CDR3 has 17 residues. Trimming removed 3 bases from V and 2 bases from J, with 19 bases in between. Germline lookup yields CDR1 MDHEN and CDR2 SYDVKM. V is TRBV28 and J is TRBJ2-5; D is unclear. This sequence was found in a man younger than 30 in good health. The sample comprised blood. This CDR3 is CASSFPPVRRKQETQYF. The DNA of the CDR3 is TGTGCCAGCAGTTTCCCCCCCGTTAGGCGGAAGCAAGAGACCCAGTACTTC.